This T cell receptor (beta chain) was profiled in a study of T cell responses to AZD1222 COVID-19 vaccine. Trimming took off 4 bases at V and 1 base at J, with 16 bases between the two ends. This CDR3 has 16 residues. Germline CDR1 ENHRY, CDR2 SYGVKD. Profiling relied on immunoSEQ multiplex PCR, and the TCRdb table lists in-frame clones only, not all of them. Here the sample spans 170,000 or so clones, 90% being singletons. The receptor's source is an adult in good health. Sequenced here: peripheral blood, sampled on day 0 of AZD1222 vaccination. The chain recombines TRBV10-3 with TRBJ1-1, with TRBD1 as a possible D gene (5 bases). The CDR3 bases are TGTGCCATCAGTGTGGCGGGTTTTACAGGGAACACTGAAGCTTTCTTT. Translating gives CAISVAGFTGNTEAFF.